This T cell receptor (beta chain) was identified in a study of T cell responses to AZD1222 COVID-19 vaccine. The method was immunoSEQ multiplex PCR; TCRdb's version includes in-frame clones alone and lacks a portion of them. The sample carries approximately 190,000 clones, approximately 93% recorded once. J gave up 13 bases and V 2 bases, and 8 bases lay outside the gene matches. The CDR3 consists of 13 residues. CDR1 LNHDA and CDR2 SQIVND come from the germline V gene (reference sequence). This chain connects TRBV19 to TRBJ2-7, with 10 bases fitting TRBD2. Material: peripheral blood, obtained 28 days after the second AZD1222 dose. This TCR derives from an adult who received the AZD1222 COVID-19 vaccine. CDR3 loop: CASSIKAGTSVYF. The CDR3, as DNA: TGTGCCAGTAGTATAAAGGCGGGGACTAGCGTCTACTTC. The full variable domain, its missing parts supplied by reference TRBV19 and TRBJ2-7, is DGGITQSPKYLFRKEGQNVTLSCEQNLNHDAMYWYRQDPGQGLRLIYYSQIVNDFQKGDIAEGYSVSREKKESFPLTVTSAQKNPTAFYLCASSIKAGTSVYFGPGTRLTVT.